This T cell receptor beta chain is from a study of technical replicates of blood from a handful of donors. Repertoires were generated with immunoSEQ multiplex PCR, while TCRdb's copy carries only in-frame clones and drops some. The table records some 82,000 clones, around 97% of them present only once. The V and J ends lost 6 bases and 0 bases, in that order; junction bases with no gene match: 8. The CDR3 contains 17 residues. Germline CDR1 MNHEY, CDR2 SMNVEV (reference sequence). This chain connects TRBV27 to TRBJ1-4; 9 bases are a match to TRBD1. This receptor was identified in a human donor in good health. Sequencing input: T cells isolated from PBMCs. CDR3 loop: CASRGTGRLATNEKLFF. The CDR3 coding sequence is TGTGCCAGCAGGGGGACAGGGCGGTTAGCAACTAATGAAAAACTGTTTTTT.